The 30 T cell receptor beta chains below come from one sample, sequenced in a study of T cell repertoires in cytomegalovirus infection. One entry per CDR3 protein, called by TCRdb with MiXCR from the reads. This sample has 740,000 or so distinct CDR3 sequences, with 35% found just once. Sequenced input: PBMCs. These receptors were obtained from a human donor in good health (CMV status not recorded). Some clones in this sample may be carry-over from other donors' samples.

J is TRBJ2-1 and V is TRBV12-3 or TRBV12-4, with a possible D match to TRBD2 (5 bases). This CDR3 is built from 11 residues. Deletions cut 6 bases from V and 14 bases from J, with 14 bases between. The CDR3 DNA follows: TGTGCCAGCAGGTTTGCGGGTTTCGAGTTCTTC. Protein: CASRFAGFEFF.

The rearrangement links TRBV10-3 to TRBJ2-3; no firm D call. V lost 4 bases and J lost 0, with 5 bases in between. The CDR3 covers 13 residues. CDR1 and CDR2 from the germline V gene are ENHRY and SYGVKD. CDR3 protein: CAISAPSTDTQYF. The CDR3 DNA follows: TGTGCCATCAGTGCCCCTAGCACAGATACGCAGTATTTT.

The chain couples TRBV13 to TRBJ2-2; 7 bases match TRBD2. After removal of 5 bases from V and 0 bases from J, the junction contained 6 bases not matched to a gene. Per the germline V gene, CDR1 is PRHDT and CDR2 is FYEKMQ (reference sequence). This CDR3 is 16 amino acids long. CDR3 in amino acids: CASSMIAGSNTGELFF. CDR3 DNA: TGTGCCAGCAGCATGATAGCGGGCTCGAACACCGGGGAGCTGTTTTTT.

This clonotype was seen more than once but under ten times. The chain recombines TRBV28 with TRBJ2-1; 7 bases fit TRBD2. This CDR3 comprises 15 residues. The ends lost 6 bases at V and 0 bases at J; junction bases unmatched: 5. Germline V CDR1 and CDR2: MDHEN, SYDVKM. The CDR3 sequence: CASSHPGGSYNEQFF. The CDR3 nucleotides read TGTGCCAGCAGCCACCCGGGAGGCTCCTACAATGAGCAGTTCTTC.

About this clonotype itself: This may be a read error: a much more frequent sequence differs by one nucleotide. The chain couples TRBV7-2 to TRBJ1-1, with TRBD1 identical over 7 bases. The CDR3 is 17 amino acids. Looked up from germline, CDR1 is SGHTA and CDR2 is FQGNSA. With 3 bases clipped from V and 0 bases from J, the junction kept 10 bases outside the gene matches. The CDR3 region is CASSFTGTVVMNTEAFF. The CDR3 coding sequence is TGTGCCAGCAGCTTTACCGGGACAGTGGTGATGAACACTGAAGCTTTCTTT.

The chain combines TRBV20-1 with TRBJ2-7; D is unclear. Germline lookup yields CDR1 DFQATT and CDR2 SNEGSKA (reference sequence). The CDR3 has 16 residues. Trimming took off 2 bases at V and 1 base at J, with 18 bases between the two ends. CDR3 coding DNA: TGCAGTGCTAGATCTGACGCCTTCCTGCATTCCTACGAGCAGTACTTC. The encoded protein is CSARSDAFLHSYEQYF.

This clonotype has at least ten counts. This chain connects TRBV7-2 to TRBJ2-3, with D uncertain. The germline V gene has CDR1 SGHTA and CDR2 FQGNSA. CDR3 size: 14 residues. Trimming stripped 3 bases from V and 2 bases from J, with 9 bases between. The CDR3 sequence: CASSFGRITDTQYF. The CDR3 DNA reads TGTGCCAGCAGCTTCGGCAGGATCACAGATACGCAGTATTTT.

This clonotype was counted many times. The chain carries TRBV7-9 and TRBJ2-1, with unresolved D. Trimming stripped 7 bases from V and 4 bases from J, with 17 bases between. Per the germline V gene, CDR1 is SEHNR and CDR2 is FQNEAQ (reference sequence). The CDR3 is 15 amino acids. CDR3 loop: CASIFGVGGYNEQFF. The CDR3 DNA reads as TGTGCCAGCATCTTCGGAGTGGGCGGATACAATGAGCAGTTCTTC.

The chain joins TRBV27 to TRBJ2-7; a possible D gene is TRBD2 (7 bases). This CDR3 is built from 16 residues. Germline CDR1 MNHEY, CDR2 SMNVEV (reference sequence). V was clipped by 6 bases and J by 4 bases, with 22 bases between them. CDR3 protein: CASSFSGGPRVYEQYF. The CDR3 coding sequence is TGTGCCAGCAGCTTCTCGGGGGGCCCGCGAGTGTACGAGCAGTACTTC.

V usage is TRBV10-3 and J usage is TRBJ2-3, with D possibly TRBD1 on 5 matching bases. Germline V gene data show CDR1 as ENHRY and CDR2 as SYGVKD. The CDR3 has 12 residues. Trimming stripped 0 bases from V and 13 bases from J, with 11 bases between. The CDR3 bases are TGTGCCATCAGTGAGTCGAAGACAGATGAGTATTTT. Translated, it gives CAISESKTDEYF.

In its sample, this clonotype was seen a few times. The chain uses TRBV28 and TRBJ2-4; D gene uncertain. Trimming took off 6 bases at V and 1 base at J, with 19 bases between the two ends. The germline V gene has CDR1 MDHEN and CDR2 SYDVKM. This CDR3 region has 17 residues. The CDR3 coding sequence is TGTGCCAGCAGGATAGCCGGATCCAGGACGGCCAAAAACATTCAGTACTTC. The encoded protein is CASRIAGSRTAKNIQYF.

The chain recombines TRBV6-5 with TRBJ1-5; tentatively, D is TRBD1 (5 bases). This CDR3 contains 16 residues. Looked up from germline, CDR1 is MNHEY and CDR2 is SVGAGI. V was pared by 0 bases and J by 1 base, with 10 bases between. In DNA form, the CDR3 reads TGTGCCAGCAGTTACTCGGGGAGGGGCAGCAATCAGCCCCAGCATTTT. Its protein product is CASSYSGRGSNQPQHF.

This clonotype has at least ten counts. CDR3 in amino acids: CASTISGGGSPLHF. DNA of the CDR3: TGTGCCAGCACCATCTCAGGGGGCGGTTCACCCCTCCACTTT. The chain has TRBV5-6 and TRBJ1-6, with 8 bases that match TRBD1. The V segment lost 6 bases and the J segment 9 bases; nucleotides outside the gene matches: 8. There are 14 residues in the CDR3. The V gene's germline CDR1 is SGHDT and CDR2 YYEEEE.

V is TRBV7-9 and J is TRBJ2-5; 7 positions match TRBD2. Losses at the gene ends were 3 bases for V and 4 bases for J; bases not matched to a gene: 5. This CDR3 region has 14 residues. Germline V CDR1 and CDR2: SEHNR, FQNEAQ (reference sequence). CDR3 in amino acids: CASSLRGTGETQYF. The CDR3 DNA follows: TGTGCCAGCAGCTTGCGGGGGACGGGAGAGACCCAGTACTTC.

The CDR3 reads CASSQDSLNTYEQYF. DNA for the CDR3: TGCGCCAGCAGCCAAGATTCGCTCAACACCTACGAGCAGTACTTC. The rearrangement links TRBV4-1 to TRBJ2-7; D gene uncertain. The CDR3 loop spans 15 amino acids. With 0 bases removed from V and 2 bases from J, the gap between germline ends came to 11 bases. Germline CDR1 reads MGHRA; CDR2 reads YSYEKL.

This clonotype was counted between two and nine times. This chain uses TRBV12-3 or TRBV12-4 with TRBJ2-6; D ambiguous. The germline V and J ends were trimmed by 7 bases and 7 bases, with 17 bases remaining between them. This CDR3 contains 15 residues. The CDR3 protein is CASTPLVVGANVLTF. CDR3 DNA sequence: TGTGCCAGCACCCCACTCGTAGTTGGTGCCAACGTCCTGACTTTC.

This sequence joins TRBV7-8 and TRBJ2-3, with 8 bases identical to TRBD1. CDR1 and CDR2 (germline): SGHVS, FQNEAQ. This CDR3 has 13 residues. V shed 9 bases, J shed 1 base, and the junction held 3 bases outside the gene matches. As DNA, the CDR3 is TGTGCCAGTGACAGGGGAGGCACAGATACGCAGTATTTT. It specifies CASDRGGTDTQYF.

This clonotype came up many times. The chain uses TRBV6-5 and TRBJ1-1; D gene uncertain. V lost 2 bases and J 1 base, leaving 5 bases between the germline ends. CDR3 length equals 13 residues. Germline values: CDR1 MNHEY, CDR2 SVGAGI. CDR3 sequence (DNA): TGTGCCAGCAGTTACGGCAGGAACACTGAAGCTTTCTTT. It encodes CASSYGRNTEAFF.

CDR3 DNA: TGTGCCAGCAGTGAATTGCGACAGGAAAACTCCTACGAGCAGTACTTC. This encodes CASSELRQENSYEQYF. V gene TRBV6-1 combines with J gene TRBJ2-7; D is possibly TRBD1 (6 bases). The CDR3 is 16 residues long. From germline, CDR1 is MNHNS and CDR2 SASEGT. Trimming removed 2 bases from V and 0 bases from J, with 14 bases in between.

The chain employs TRBV3-1 and TRBJ2-7; no clear D gene. The CDR3 loop spans 16 amino acids. The germline V and J ends were trimmed by 4 bases and 2 bases, with 18 bases remaining between them. Germline CDR1 reads LGHDT; CDR2 reads YNNKEL (reference sequence). CDR3: CASSPPPNFRPYEQYF. The DNA of the CDR3 is TGTGCCAGCAGCCCGCCCCCAAACTTCCGCCCCTACGAGCAGTACTTC.

This clonotype was seen a few times. The chain carries TRBV24-1 and TRBJ2-3; D gene uncertain. V lost 4 bases and J lost 7, with 14 bases in between. The CDR3 spans 14 residues. CDR1 and CDR2 from the germline V gene are KGHDR and SFDVKD. The CDR3 spells CATSDPSRSYTQYF. In nucleotides, the CDR3 is TGTGCCACCAGTGACCCGTCGCGCAGCTATACGCAGTATTTT.

The gene calls are TRBV28 and TRBJ2-1; D not certain. Trimming removed 2 bases at V and 1 base at J, with 9 bases between. The CDR3 loop spans 15 amino acids. The germline V gene encodes CDR1 MDHEN and CDR2 SYDVKM. The CDR3 loop reads CASSLIPRSYNEQFF. CDR3 nucleotide sequence: TGTGCCAGCAGTTTAATCCCTAGGTCCTACAATGAGCAGTTCTTC.

Details on this clonotype: A read error is possible here, since a much larger clone lies one base away. This rearrangement joins TRBV5-4 to TRBJ2-5, with D tentatively TRBD2 (6 bases). V was pared by 3 bases and J by 4 bases, with 10 bases between. Germline CDR1 SGHNT, CDR2 YYREEE (reference sequence). The CDR3 is made up of 13 amino acids. The CDR3 spells CASSSGLPETQYF. Here the CDR3 DNA reads TGTGCCAGCAGCTCGGGACTCCCAGAGACCCAGTACTTC. Supplemented by reference TRBV5-4 and TRBJ2-5, the full variable domain reads ETGVTQSPTHLIKTRGQQVTLRCSSQSGHNTVSWYQQALGQGPQFIFQYYREEENGRGNFPPRFSGLQFPNYSSELNVNALELDDSALYLCASSSGLPETQYFGPGTRLLVL.

Turning to this clonotype: A read error is possible here, since a much larger clone lies one base away. CDR3 coding DNA: TGTGCCAGCAGCCTTGAGACGATGGCCTATGGCTACAACTTC. It translates to CASSLETMAYGYNF. The V call is TRBV7-9, the J call TRBJ1-2; no clear D gene. Germline V gene data show CDR1 as SEHNR and CDR2 as FQNEAQ (reference sequence). The CDR3 totals 14 residues.

The chain has TRBV2 and TRBJ2-7; possible D gene TRBD1, 6 bases. The germline V and J ends were trimmed by 2 bases and 7 bases, with 24 bases remaining between them. The CDR3 contains 17 residues. CDR1 is SNHLY, CDR2 FYNNEI, per germline. The CDR3 nucleotides read TGTGCCAGCAGTGAAACGCTGAAGGGGACACCAAGGGGAGAGCAGTACTTC. This encodes CASSETLKGTPRGEQYF.

This clonotype was detected a few times. V usage is TRBV19 and J usage is TRBJ2-5; D may correspond to TRBD1 or TRBD2 (5 bases each). Germline V gene data show CDR1 as LNHDA and CDR2 as SQIVND (reference sequence). Deletions cut 0 bases from V and 4 bases from J, with 18 bases between. This CDR3 comprises 17 residues. This CDR3 is CASSIDHVLRDPETQYF. CDR3 in DNA: TGTGCCAGTAGTATAGATCATGTACTTCGGGACCCAGAGACCCAGTACTTC.

This clonotype turned up a few times. J is TRBJ2-7 and V is TRBV7-2; no firm D call. Trimming removed 3 bases from V and 0 bases from J, with 12 bases in between. The CDR3 spans 15 residues. CDR1 and CDR2 (germline): SGHTA, FQGNSA. The DNA for the CDR3 is TGTGCCAGCAGCTTGCGACAATTAAACTCCTACGAGCAGTACTTC. It is translated as CASSLRQLNSYEQYF.

This clonotype was seen more than once but under ten times. The chain has TRBV12-3 or TRBV12-4 and TRBJ1-2, with D possibly matching TRBD1 (5 bases). The CDR3 is 14 residues long. The germline V and J ends were trimmed by 5 bases and 4 bases, with 14 bases remaining between them. The CDR3 nucleotides are TGTGCCAGCAGTCCCATGACAGTCCCCTATGGCTACACCTTC. Translating it yields CASSPMTVPYGYTF.

This clonotype was observed a handful of times. The chain uses TRBV6-8 and TRBJ1-6, with TRBD1 matching 7 bases. The CDR3 has 15 residues. Germline V gene sequence: CDR1 MNHGY, CDR2 SAAAGT. V shed 5 bases and J 7 bases; nucleotides not matched to a gene: 8. In DNA form, the CDR3 reads TGTGCCAGCAGTGGCCGGACAGGCGCGAATTCACCCCTCCACTTT. Amino acids: CASSGRTGANSPLHF.

On this clonotype itself: This likely comes from a read error, as the CDR3 has no conserved phenylalanine or tryptophan at its end. The V call is TRBV6-1, the J call TRBJ2-2; 8 bases fit TRBD2. J was trimmed by 1 base and V by 6 bases; bases with no gene match: 4. CDR3 size: 15 residues. From germline, CDR1 is MNHNS and CDR2 SASEGT. The CDR3 bases are TGTGCCAGCAGAAAAGCGGGAGTGAACACCGGGGAGCTGTTTCTT. It translates to CASRKAGVNTGELFL.